This TCR beta chain originates from a study of OX40 agonist ivuxolimab in advanced cancers. For the study at large: The patients got ivuxolimab, which is an agonistic anti-OX40 (CD134) antibody.

Assay used: immunoSEQ multiplex PCR; TCRdb lists only in-frame clones, some missing. The table lists about 79,000 clones, 90% of them singletons. The ends were cut back, 11 bases at V and 2 bases at J, with 17 bases in the middle. The CDR3 runs 14 residues. Germline loops: CDR1 MNHNS, CDR2 SASEGT. This receptor was identified in an adult with an advanced solid tumor such as melanoma, head and neck, liver or kidney cancer. This sample comprised CD4+ or CD8+ T cells sorted from blood, obtained in a trial of the OX40 agonist ivuxolimab. The gene calls are TRBV6-1 and TRBJ2-3; tentative D call: TRBD2 (6 bases). Here the CDR3 DNA reads TGTGCCTCCCAGTCGCCGGGGGTCACAGATACGCAGTATTTT. Translated, it gives CASQSPGVTDTQYF.